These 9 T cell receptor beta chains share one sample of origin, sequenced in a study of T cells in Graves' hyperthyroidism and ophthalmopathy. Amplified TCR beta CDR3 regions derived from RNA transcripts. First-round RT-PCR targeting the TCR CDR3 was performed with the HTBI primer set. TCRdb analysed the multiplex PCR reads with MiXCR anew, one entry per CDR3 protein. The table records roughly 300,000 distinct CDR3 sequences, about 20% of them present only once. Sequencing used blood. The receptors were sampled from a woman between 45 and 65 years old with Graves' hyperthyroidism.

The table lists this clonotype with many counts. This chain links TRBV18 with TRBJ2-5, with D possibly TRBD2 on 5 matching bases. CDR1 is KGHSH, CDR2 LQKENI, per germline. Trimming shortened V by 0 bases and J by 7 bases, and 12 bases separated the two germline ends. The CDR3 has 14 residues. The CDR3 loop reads CASSPPSPGGTQYF. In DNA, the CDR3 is TGTGCCAGCTCACCACCCTCCCCCGGAGGGACCCAGTACTTC.

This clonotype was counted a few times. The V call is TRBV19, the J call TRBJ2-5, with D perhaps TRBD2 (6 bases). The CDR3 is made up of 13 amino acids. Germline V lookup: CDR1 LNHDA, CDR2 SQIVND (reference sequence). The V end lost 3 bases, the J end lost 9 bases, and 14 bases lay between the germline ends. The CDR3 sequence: CASSIGRDSPQYF. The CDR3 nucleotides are TGTGCCAGTAGTATCGGCCGGGACTCGCCCCAGTACTTC.

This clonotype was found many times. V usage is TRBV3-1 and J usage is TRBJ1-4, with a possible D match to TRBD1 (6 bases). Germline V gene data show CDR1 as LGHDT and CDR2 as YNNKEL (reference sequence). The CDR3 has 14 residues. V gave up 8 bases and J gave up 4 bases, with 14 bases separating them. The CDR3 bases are TGTGCCAGCGGGGAGGGGGAAGTTAATGAAAAACTGTTTTTT. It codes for CASGEGEVNEKLFF. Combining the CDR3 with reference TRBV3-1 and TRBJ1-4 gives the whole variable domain DTAVSQTPKYLVTQMGNDKSIKCEQNLGHDTMYWYKQDSKKFLKIMFSYNNKELIINETVPNRFSPKSPDKAHLNLHINSLELGDSAVYFCASGEGEVNEKLFFGSGTQLSVL.

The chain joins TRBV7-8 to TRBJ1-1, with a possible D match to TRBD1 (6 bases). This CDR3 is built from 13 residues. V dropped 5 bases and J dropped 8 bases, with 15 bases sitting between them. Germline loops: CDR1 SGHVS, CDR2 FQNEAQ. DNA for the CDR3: TGTGCCAGCAGCCAGCCGGGACACAGAGAAGCTTTCTTT. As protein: CASSQPGHREAFF.

The CDR3 DNA is TGCGCCAGCAGCTTGGATGGGGACCCCAGGGAGCAGTTCTTC. This gives the protein CASSLDGDPREQFF. The rearrangement uses TRBV5-1 and TRBJ2-1; D possibly uses TRBD1 or TRBD2 (5 bases each). Between the trimmed V and J ends, which lost 0 bases and 10 bases, there was a span of 14 bases. This CDR3 contains 14 residues. Germline CDR1 and CDR2: SGHRS and YFSETQ.

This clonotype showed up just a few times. The DNA for the CDR3 is TGCAGTGCGCCGCATTCCGGGACGCCGGGGAATCAGCCCCAGCATTTT. Protein product: CSAPHSGTPGNQPQHF. The chain carries TRBV20-1 and TRBJ1-5; D is possibly TRBD1 (5 bases). The V end was cut by 6 bases, the J end by 4 bases, with 22 bases between. The CDR3 extends over 16 amino acids. Germline V gives CDR1 DFQATT, CDR2 SNEGSKA (reference sequence).

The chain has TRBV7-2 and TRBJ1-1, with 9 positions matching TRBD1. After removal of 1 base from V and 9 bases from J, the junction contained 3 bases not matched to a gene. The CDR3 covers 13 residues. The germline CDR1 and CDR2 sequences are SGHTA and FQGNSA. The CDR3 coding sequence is TGTGCCAGCAGCTTAGAGGGGACAGGGAAAGCTTTCTTT. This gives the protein CASSLEGTGKAFF. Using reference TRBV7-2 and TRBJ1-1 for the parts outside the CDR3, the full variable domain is GAGVSQSPSNKVTEKGKDVELRCDPISGHTALYWYRQSLGQGLEFLIYFQGNSAPDKSGLPSDRFSAERTGGSVSTLTIQRTQQEDSAVYLCASSLEGTGKAFFGQGTRLTVV.

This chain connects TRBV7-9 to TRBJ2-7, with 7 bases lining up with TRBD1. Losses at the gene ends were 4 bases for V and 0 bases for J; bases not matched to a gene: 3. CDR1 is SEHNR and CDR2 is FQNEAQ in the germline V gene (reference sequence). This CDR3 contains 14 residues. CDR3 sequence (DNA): TGTGCCAGCAGCTGGGACAGCCACTCCTACGAGCAGTACTTC. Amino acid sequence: CASSWDSHSYEQYF. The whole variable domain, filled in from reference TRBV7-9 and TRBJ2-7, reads DTGVSQNPRHKITKRGQNVTFRCDPISEHNRLYWYRQTLGQGPEFLTYFQNEAQLEKSRLLSDRFSAERPKGSFSTLEIQRTEQGDSAMYLCASSWDSHSYEQYFGPGTRLTVT.

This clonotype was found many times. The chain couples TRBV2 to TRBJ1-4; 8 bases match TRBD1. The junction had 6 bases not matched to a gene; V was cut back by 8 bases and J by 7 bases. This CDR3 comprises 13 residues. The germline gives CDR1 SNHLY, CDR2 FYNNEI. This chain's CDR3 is CASEGQDGEKLFF. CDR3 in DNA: TGTGCCAGCGAGGGACAGGACGGTGAAAAACTGTTTTTT. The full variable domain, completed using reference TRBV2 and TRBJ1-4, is EPEVTQTPSHQVTQMGQEVILRCVPISNHLYFYWYRQILGQKVEFLVSFYNNEISEKSEIFDDQFSVERPDGSNFTLKIRSTKLEDSAMYFCASEGQDGEKLFFGSGTQLSVL.